These 13 T cell receptor beta chains were all obtained from the same sample, sequenced in a study of T cell responses to AZD1222 COVID-19 vaccine. The method was immunoSEQ multiplex PCR; TCRdb's version includes in-frame clones alone and lacks a portion of them. The profile covers around 150,000 clones, with roughly 90% appearing a single time and about 1.5% taken by the ten largest. Source: peripheral blood, taken on day 0 of AZD1222 vaccination. The receptors here all came from an adult in good health.

The V and J genes are TRBV30 and TRBJ2-2, with TRBD2 matching over 8 bases. After removal of 5 bases from V and 1 base from J, the junction contained 12 bases not matched to a gene. The CDR3 has 17 amino acids. CDR1 and CDR2 from the germline V gene are GTSNPN and SVGIG (reference sequence). Written as DNA, the CDR3 is TGTGCCTGGGCCCGGGGGGGGGCTGGTATGAACACCGGGGAGCTGTTTTTT. It specifies CAWARGGAGMNTGELFF. Variable domain in full (rest from reference TRBV30 and TRBJ2-2): SQTIHQWPATLVQPVGSPLSLECTVEGTSNPNLYWYRQAAGRGLQLLFYSVGIGQISSEVPQNLSASRPQDRQFILSSKKLLLSDSGFYLCAWARGGAGMNTGELFFGEGSRLTVL.

The CDR3 sequence is CSVWTSGTTEQFF. CDR3 in DNA: TGCAGCGTTTGGACTAGCGGGACCACGGAGCAGTTCTTC. The rearrangement uses TRBV29-1 and TRBJ2-1, with TRBD2 matching over 12 bases. The CDR3 has 13 residues. V shed 5 bases, J shed 10 bases, and the junction held 6 bases outside the gene matches. In germline, CDR1 is SQVTM, CDR2 ANQGSEA.

The chain employs TRBV4-2 and TRBJ1-4; D gene uncertain. V was cut by 1 base and J by 0 bases, with 12 bases left in between. The CDR3 has 17 amino acids. Germline V lookup: CDR1 LGHNA, CDR2 YNFKEQ. CDR3 loop: CASSQGGPGSTNEKLFF. CDR3 bases: TGTGCCAGCAGCCAAGGGGGTCCAGGCTCAACTAATGAAAAACTGTTTTTT.

The rearrangement uses TRBV19 and TRBJ2-1; TRBD2 might be the D (6 bases). Trimming stripped 7 bases from V and 5 bases from J, with 15 bases between. The germline V gene encodes CDR1 LNHDA and CDR2 SQIVND (reference sequence). The CDR3 runs 14 residues. CDR3 protein: CASNKESSDNEQFF. The CDR3 bases are TGTGCCAGTAACAAAGAGTCTAGCGACAATGAGCAGTTCTTC.

The chain recombines TRBV6-5 with TRBJ1-2; possible D gene TRBD1, 6 bases. Trimming removed 2 bases from V and 7 bases from J, with 11 bases in between. The CDR3 covers 13 residues. Germline V CDR1 and CDR2: MNHEY, SVGAGI. The CDR3: CASSYNDRFGYTF. In DNA form, the CDR3 reads TGTGCCAGCAGTTACAATGACAGGTTTGGCTACACCTTC.

J is TRBJ1-3 and V is TRBV28; D gene unclear. Germline assignment: CDR1 MDHEN and CDR2 SYDVKM. This CDR3 is 13 amino acids long. V dropped 1 base and J dropped 4 bases, with 5 bases sitting between them. CDR3 protein: CASSLFPGNTIYF. In DNA form, the CDR3 reads TGTGCCAGCAGTTTATTCCCAGGAAACACCATATATTTT.

This chain uses TRBV4-1 with TRBJ2-5; D uncertain. The ends were cut back, 3 bases at V and 5 bases at J, with 10 bases in the middle. Germline CDR1 MGHRA, CDR2 YSYEKL. There are 13 residues in the CDR3. DNA for the CDR3: TGCGCCAGCAGCCAGGTCCCGAGGGAGACCCAGTACTTC. Its translation: CASSQVPRETQYF.

V gene TRBV27 combines with J gene TRBJ1-4, with TRBD1 as a possible D gene (6 bases). The germline gives CDR1 MNHEY, CDR2 SMNVEV (reference sequence). Trimming took 3 bases from V and 2 from J, leaving 19 bases between them. The CDR3 is 18 amino acids. CDR3 bases: TGTGCCAGCAGTTTCGGACGGCAAAGGGGGTCGACTAATGAAAAACTGTTTTTT. As protein: CASSFGRQRGSTNEKLFF. The variable domain in full, completed from reference TRBV27 and TRBJ1-4, reads EAQVTQNPRYLITVTGKKLTVTCSQNMNHEYMSWYRQDPGLGLRQIYYSMNVEVTDKGDVPEGYKVSRKEKRNFPLILESPSPNQTSLYFCASSFGRQRGSTNEKLFFGSGTQLSVL.

V gene TRBV10-3 combines with J gene TRBJ1-6; 8 bases align to TRBD1. The germline V gene has CDR1 ENHRY and CDR2 SYGVKD. This CDR3 comprises 14 residues. J lost 8 bases, V lost 9 bases, and 9 bases had no gene match. The CDR3 sequence: CAIAQGEGHSPLHF. CDR3 DNA sequence: TGTGCCATAGCACAGGGGGAAGGGCATTCACCCCTCCACTTT.

V usage is TRBV3-1 (or the pseudogene TRBV3-2) and J usage is TRBJ2-2; either TRBD1 or TRBD2 may supply D (5 bases each). Trimming shortened V by 2 bases and J by 1 base, and 17 bases separated the two germline ends. The V gene's germline CDR1 is LGHDT and CDR2 YNNKEL (reference sequence). This CDR3 contains 18 residues. The CDR3 protein is CASSQRPTSGQNTGELFF. The CDR3, as DNA: TGTGCCAGCAGCCAAAGACCAACCAGCGGACAGAACACCGGGGAGCTGTTTTTT.

The chain carries TRBV24-1 and TRBJ1-1, with 7 bases fitting TRBD1. V trimming: 5 bases; J trimming: 4 bases; junction bases outside the gene matches: 3. Germline lookup yields CDR1 KGHDR and CDR2 SFDVKD. The CDR3 has 13 amino acids. The CDR3 loop is CATSARDSTEAFF. CDR3 DNA: TGTGCCACCAGTGCCCGGGACAGCACTGAAGCTTTCTTT.

The chain employs TRBV11-2 and TRBJ2-3; 10 bases are a match to TRBD2. The CDR3 is 16 amino acids. Germline V lookup: CDR1 SGHAT, CDR2 FQNNGV. With 5 bases clipped from V and 3 bases from J, the junction kept 8 bases outside the gene matches. Here the CDR3 DNA reads TGTGCCAGCAGCCGATTAGCGGGAGGCTCAACAGATACGCAGTATTTT. This encodes CASSRLAGGSTDTQYF. The variable domain in full, completed from reference TRBV11-2 and TRBJ2-3, reads EAGVAQSPRYKIIEKRQSVAFWCNPISGHATLYWYQQILGQGPKLLIQFQNNGVVDDSQLPKDRFSAERLKGVDSTLKIQPAKLEDSAVYLCASSRLAGGSTDTQYFGPGTRLTVL.

This chain joins TRBV6-5 and TRBJ1-1; D not resolved. Trimming stripped 7 bases from V and 8 bases from J, with 11 bases between. The CDR3 has 11 residues. Germline values: CDR1 MNHEY, CDR2 SVGAGI. The CDR3 region is CASTHAAEAFF. The CDR3, as DNA: TGTGCCAGCACCCACGCCGCAGAAGCTTTCTTT.